This entry describes one T cell receptor beta chain. Its target is unknown. The data are from a study of OX40 agonist ivuxolimab in advanced cancers. Across the study: The diagnoses of dose-escalation patients were hepatocellular carcinoma, melanoma, renal cell or head and neck cancer. Findings and caveats of the study: The study observed clonal expansion of CD4+ and CD8+ blood T cells by week 6 at 0.1 to 3.0 mg/kg.

Repertoires were generated with immunoSEQ multiplex PCR, while TCRdb's copy carries only in-frame clones and drops some. The repertoire has some 31,000 clones, approximately 90% of them found once; the top ten carry roughly a tenth. The CDR3 runs 17 residues. Germline CDR1 SGHDT, CDR2 YYEEEE. V dropped 2 bases and J dropped 6; count of bases not matched to a gene: 12. The V gene is TRBV5-6, the J gene TRBJ2-1, with 9 bases lining up with TRBD2. The receptor was derived from an adult with an advanced solid tumor such as melanoma, head and neck, liver or kidney cancer. The specimen comprised CD4+ or CD8+ T cells sorted from blood, sampled in a trial of the OX40 agonist ivuxolimab. CDR3 nucleotides: TGTGCCAGCAGCTTCGGGACTAGCCTAATAGGAGGCAATGAGCAGTTCTTC. Its protein product is CASSFGTSLIGGNEQFF.